This entry lists 6 T cell receptor beta chains sequenced from one sample in a study of blood T cell repertoires in COVID-19. The repertoire was sequenced with immunoSEQ multiplex PCR; TCRdb's copy has only in-frame clones and lacks some. The sample lists about 190,000 clones; 80% to 90% were seen once. The sequenced material came from peripheral blood. The receptors here all came from a woman between 65 and 79 years old with active or convalescent COVID-19.

The V and J genes are TRBV29-1 and TRBJ2-5; possible D gene TRBD2, 5 bases. CDR1 and CDR2 (germline): SQVTM, ANQGSEA. The CDR3 is 11 amino acids. Trimming cost V 7 bases and J 2 bases, with 8 bases left between them. The CDR3 spells CSAGEQETQYF. The CDR3 nucleotides read TGCAGCGCCGGGGAGCAAGAGACCCAGTACTTC. The entire variable domain, with the rest obtained from reference TRBV29-1 and TRBJ2-5, is as follows: SAVISQKPSRDICQRGTSLTIQCQVDSQVTMMFWYRQQPGQSLTLIATANQGSEATYESGFVIDKFPISRPNLTFSTLTVSNMSPEDSSIYLCSAGEQETQYFGPGTRLLVL.

This chain links TRBV3-1 (or the pseudogene TRBV3-2) with TRBJ2-7, with D uncertain. V lost 3 bases and J 2 bases, leaving 5 bases between the germline ends. CDR1 LGHDT and CDR2 YNNKEL come from the germline V gene (reference sequence). This CDR3 is 12 amino acids long. The CDR3 sequence: CASSQLAYEQYF. The CDR3 DNA reads TGTGCCAGCAGCCAGCTAGCCTACGAGCAGTACTTC.

The chain combines TRBV9 with TRBJ2-7; TRBD2 aligns across 7 bases. This CDR3 comprises 14 residues. CDR1 is SGDLS and CDR2 is YYNGEE in the germline V gene. With V trimmed by 4 bases and J by 7 bases, 11 bases remained unmatched. This CDR3 is CASSPRDYLREQYF. CDR3 nucleotide sequence: TGTGCCAGCAGCCCGCGGGACTATTTGAGGGAGCAGTACTTC.

The chain recombines TRBV14 with TRBJ1-4; D unresolved. The germline gives CDR1 SGHDN, CDR2 FVKESK. Trimming pared 7 bases from V and 3 bases from J, leaving 9 bases between. The CDR3 contains 13 residues. The CDR3: CASNLGANEKLFF. Written as DNA, the CDR3 is TGTGCCAGCAACCTGGGAGCTAATGAAAAACTGTTTTTT.

This chain connects TRBV25-1 to TRBJ2-3; the D gene is possibly TRBD1 (6 bases). Trimming cost V 4 bases and J 1 base, with 12 bases left between them. This CDR3 is built from 15 residues. The V gene's germline CDR1 is MGHDK and CDR2 SYGVNS. In nucleotides, the CDR3 is TGTGCCAGCAGTGGGCCGGGACACCGCACAGATACGCAGTATTTT. Protein sequence: CASSGPGHRTDTQYF.

This clone has a handful of counts. The rearrangement uses TRBV18 and TRBJ1-6; D remains ambiguous. V was clipped by 4 bases and J by 6 bases, with 16 bases between them. The CDR3 totals 16 residues. CDR1 is KGHSH and CDR2 is LQKENI in the germline V gene. This chain's CDR3 is CASSRGGPEGNSPLHF. Here the CDR3 DNA reads TGTGCCAGCTCACGCGGCGGGCCAGAGGGTAATTCACCCCTCCACTTT.